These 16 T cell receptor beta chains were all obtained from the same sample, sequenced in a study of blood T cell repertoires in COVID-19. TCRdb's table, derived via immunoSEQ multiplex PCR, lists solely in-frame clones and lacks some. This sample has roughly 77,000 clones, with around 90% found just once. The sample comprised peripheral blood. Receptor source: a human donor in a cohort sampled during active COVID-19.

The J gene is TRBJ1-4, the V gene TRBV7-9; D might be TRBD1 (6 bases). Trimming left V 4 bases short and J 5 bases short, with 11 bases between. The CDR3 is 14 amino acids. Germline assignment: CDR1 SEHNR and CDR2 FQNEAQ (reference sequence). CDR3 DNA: TGTGCCAGCAGCTCTTGGGACATCAATGAAAAACTGTTTTTT. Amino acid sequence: CASSSWDINEKLFF.

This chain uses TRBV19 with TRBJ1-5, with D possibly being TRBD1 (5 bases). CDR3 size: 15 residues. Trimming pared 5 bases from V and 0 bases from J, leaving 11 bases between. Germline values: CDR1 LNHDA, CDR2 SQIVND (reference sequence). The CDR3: CASSRFRVSNQPQHF. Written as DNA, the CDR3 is TGTGCCAGTAGTCGTTTCAGGGTTAGCAATCAGCCCCAGCATTTT. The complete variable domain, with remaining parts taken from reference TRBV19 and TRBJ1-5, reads DGGITQSPKYLFRKEGQNVTLSCEQNLNHDAMYWYRQDPGQGLRLIYYSQIVNDFQKGDIAEGYSVSREKKESFPLTVTSAQKNPTAFYLCASSRFRVSNQPQHFGDGTRLSIL.

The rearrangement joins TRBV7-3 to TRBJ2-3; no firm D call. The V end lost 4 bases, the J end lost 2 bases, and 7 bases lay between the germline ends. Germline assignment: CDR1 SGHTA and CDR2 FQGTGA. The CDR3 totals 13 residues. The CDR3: CASSYTNTDTQYF. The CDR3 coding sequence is TGTGCCAGCAGCTACACGAACACAGATACGCAGTATTTT.

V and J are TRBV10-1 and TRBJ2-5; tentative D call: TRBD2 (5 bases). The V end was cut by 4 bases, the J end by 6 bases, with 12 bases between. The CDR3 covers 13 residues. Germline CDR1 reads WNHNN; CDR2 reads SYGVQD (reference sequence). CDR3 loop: CASSAGNVKTQYF. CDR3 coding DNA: TGCGCCAGCAGTGCCGGGAATGTTAAGACCCAGTACTTC.

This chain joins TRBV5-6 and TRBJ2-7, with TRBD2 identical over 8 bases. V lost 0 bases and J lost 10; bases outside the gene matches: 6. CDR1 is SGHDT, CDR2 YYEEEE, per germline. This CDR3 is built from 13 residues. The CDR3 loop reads CASSLANGGDQYF. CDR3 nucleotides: TGTGCCAGCAGCTTGGCCAACGGGGGGGACCAGTACTTC.

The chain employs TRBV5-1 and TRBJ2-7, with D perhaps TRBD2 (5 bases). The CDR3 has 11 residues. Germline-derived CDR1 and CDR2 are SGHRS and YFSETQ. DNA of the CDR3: TGCGCATCGGGGTCCCCGGGGGAGCAGTACTTC. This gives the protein CASGSPGEQYF. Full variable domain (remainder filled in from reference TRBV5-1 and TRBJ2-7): KAGVTQTPRYLIKTRGQQVTLSCSPISGHRSVSWYQQTPGQGLQFLFEYFSETQRNKGNFPGRFSGRQFSNSRSEMNVSTLELGDSALYLCASGSPGEQYFGPGTRLTVT.

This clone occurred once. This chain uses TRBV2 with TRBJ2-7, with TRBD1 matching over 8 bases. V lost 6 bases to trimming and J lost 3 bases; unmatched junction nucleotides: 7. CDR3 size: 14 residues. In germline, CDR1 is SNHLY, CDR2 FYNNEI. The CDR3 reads CASRLGTGSYEQYF. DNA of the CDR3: TGTGCCAGCAGGCTAGGGACAGGTAGCTACGAGCAGTACTTC. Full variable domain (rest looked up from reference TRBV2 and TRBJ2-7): EPEVTQTPSHQVTQMGQEVILRCVPISNHLYFYWYRQILGQKVEFLVSFYNNEISEKSEIFDDQFSVERPDGSNFTLKIRSTKLEDSAMYFCASRLGTGSYEQYFGPGTRLTVT.

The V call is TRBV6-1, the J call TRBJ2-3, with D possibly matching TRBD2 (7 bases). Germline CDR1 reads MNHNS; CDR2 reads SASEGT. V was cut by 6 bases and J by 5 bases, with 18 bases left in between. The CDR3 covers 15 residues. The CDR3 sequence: CASRREGGAGDTQYF. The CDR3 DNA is TGTGCCAGCAGACGAGAGGGGGGGGCAGGAGATACGCAGTATTTT.

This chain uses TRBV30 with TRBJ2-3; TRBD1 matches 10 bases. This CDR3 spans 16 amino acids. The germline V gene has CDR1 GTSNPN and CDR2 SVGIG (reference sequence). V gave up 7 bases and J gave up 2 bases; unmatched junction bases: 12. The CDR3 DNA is TGTGCCTTCTCTCGGGGGACAGGGGACCTCACAGATACGCAGTATTTT. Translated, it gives CAFSRGTGDLTDTQYF.

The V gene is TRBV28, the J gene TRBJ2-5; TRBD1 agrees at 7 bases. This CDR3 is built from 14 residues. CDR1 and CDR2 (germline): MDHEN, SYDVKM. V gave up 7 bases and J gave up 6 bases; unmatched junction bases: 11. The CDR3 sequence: CASNSGTVLKTQYF. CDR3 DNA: TGTGCCAGCAACTCTGGGACAGTCTTGAAGACCCAGTACTTC. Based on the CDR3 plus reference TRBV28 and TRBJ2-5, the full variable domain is DVKVTQSSRYLVKRTGEKVFLECVQDMDHENMFWYRQDPGLGLRLIYFSYDVKMKEKGDIPEGYSVSREKKERFSLILESASTNQTSMYLCASNSGTVLKTQYFGPGTRLLVL.

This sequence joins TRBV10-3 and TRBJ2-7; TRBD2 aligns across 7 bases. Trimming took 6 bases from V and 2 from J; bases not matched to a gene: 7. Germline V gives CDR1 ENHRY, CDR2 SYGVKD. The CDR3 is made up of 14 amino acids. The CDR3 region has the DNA TGTGCCATCAGCGCATTCGGACTAGCCTACGAGCAGTACTTC. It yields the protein CAISAFGLAYEQYF.

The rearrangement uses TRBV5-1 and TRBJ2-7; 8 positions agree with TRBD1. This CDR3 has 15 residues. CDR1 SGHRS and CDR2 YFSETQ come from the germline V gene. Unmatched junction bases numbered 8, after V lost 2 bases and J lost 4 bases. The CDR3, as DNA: TGCGCCAGCAGCTTTGACAGGGGATTGACGTACGAGCAGTACTTC. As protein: CASSFDRGLTYEQYF.

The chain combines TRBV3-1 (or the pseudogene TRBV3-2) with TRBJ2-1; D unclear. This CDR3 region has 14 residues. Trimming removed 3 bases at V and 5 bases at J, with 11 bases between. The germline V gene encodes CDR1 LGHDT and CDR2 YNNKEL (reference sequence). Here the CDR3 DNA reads TGTGCCAGCAGCCATGCCCCAAGAGACAATGAGCAGTTCTTC. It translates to CASSHAPRDNEQFF.

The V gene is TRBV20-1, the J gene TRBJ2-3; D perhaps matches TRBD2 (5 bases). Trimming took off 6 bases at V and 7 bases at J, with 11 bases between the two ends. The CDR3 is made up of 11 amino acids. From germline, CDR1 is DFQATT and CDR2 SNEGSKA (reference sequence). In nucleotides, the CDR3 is TGCAGTGCCCGGAGCGGTTATACGCAGTATTTT. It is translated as CSARSGYTQYF.

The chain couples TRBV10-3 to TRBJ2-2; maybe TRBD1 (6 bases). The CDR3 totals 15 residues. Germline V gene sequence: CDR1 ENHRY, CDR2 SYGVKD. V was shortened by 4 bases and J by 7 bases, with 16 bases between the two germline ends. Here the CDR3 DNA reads TGTGCCATCAGTGTCCGGGCAGGGGCAGGCGGGGAGCTGTTTTTT. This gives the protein CAISVRAGAGGELFF.

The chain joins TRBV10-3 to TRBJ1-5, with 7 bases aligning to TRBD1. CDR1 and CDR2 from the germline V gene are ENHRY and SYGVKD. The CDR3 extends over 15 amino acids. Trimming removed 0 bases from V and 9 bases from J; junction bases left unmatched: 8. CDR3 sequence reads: CAISESGTESSPQHF. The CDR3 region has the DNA TGTGCCATCAGTGAGTCCGGGACAGAGTCATCGCCCCAGCATTTT.